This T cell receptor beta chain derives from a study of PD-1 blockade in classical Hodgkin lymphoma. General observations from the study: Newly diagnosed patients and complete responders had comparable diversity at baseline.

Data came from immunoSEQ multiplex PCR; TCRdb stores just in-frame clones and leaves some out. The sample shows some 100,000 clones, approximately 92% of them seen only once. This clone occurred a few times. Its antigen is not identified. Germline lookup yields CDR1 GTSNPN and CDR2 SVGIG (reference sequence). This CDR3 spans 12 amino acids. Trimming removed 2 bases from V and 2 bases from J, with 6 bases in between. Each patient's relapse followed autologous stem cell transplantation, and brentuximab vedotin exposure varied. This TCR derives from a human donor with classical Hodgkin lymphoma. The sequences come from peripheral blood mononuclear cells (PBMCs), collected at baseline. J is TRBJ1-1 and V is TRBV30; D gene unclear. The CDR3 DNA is TGTGCCTGGAGTCAGACTAACACTGAAGCTTTCTTT. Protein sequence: CAWSQTNTEAFF.